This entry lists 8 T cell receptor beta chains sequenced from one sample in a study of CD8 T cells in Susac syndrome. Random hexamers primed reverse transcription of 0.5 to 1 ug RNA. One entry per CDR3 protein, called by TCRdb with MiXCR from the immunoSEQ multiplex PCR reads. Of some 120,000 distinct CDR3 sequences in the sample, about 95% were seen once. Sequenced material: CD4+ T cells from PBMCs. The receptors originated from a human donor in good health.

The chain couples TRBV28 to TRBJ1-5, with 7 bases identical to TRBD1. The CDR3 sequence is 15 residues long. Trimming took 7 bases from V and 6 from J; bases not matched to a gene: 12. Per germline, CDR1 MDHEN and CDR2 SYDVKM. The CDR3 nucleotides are TGTGCCAGCACCTCGTACAGGGGTCGGAGTCAGCCCCAGCATTTT. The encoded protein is CASTSYRGRSQPQHF. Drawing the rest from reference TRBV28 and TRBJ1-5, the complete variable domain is DVKVTQSSRYLVKRTGEKVFLECVQDMDHENMFWYRQDPGLGLRLIYFSYDVKMKEKGDIPEGYSVSREKKERFSLILESASTNQTSMYLCASTSYRGRSQPQHFGDGTRLSIL.

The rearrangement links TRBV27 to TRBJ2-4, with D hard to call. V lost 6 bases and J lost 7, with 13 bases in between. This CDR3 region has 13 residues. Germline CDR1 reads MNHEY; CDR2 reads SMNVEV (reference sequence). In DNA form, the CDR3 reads TGTGCCAGCAGAAAGGGAATGAGGAACATTCAGTACTTC. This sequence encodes CASRKGMRNIQYF.

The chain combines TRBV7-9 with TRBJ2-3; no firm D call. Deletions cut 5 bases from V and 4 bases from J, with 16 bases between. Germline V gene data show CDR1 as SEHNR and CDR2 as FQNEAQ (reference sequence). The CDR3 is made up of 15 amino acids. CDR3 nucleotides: TGTGCCAGCAGCCGGTGGCAGGCGGTCCCAGATACGCAGTATTTT. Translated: CASSRWQAVPDTQYF.

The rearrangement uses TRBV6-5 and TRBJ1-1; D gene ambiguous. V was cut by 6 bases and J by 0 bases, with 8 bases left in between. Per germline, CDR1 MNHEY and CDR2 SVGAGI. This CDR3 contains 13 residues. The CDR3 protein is CASREVMNTEAFF. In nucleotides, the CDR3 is TGTGCCAGCAGGGAGGTCATGAACACTGAAGCTTTCTTT.

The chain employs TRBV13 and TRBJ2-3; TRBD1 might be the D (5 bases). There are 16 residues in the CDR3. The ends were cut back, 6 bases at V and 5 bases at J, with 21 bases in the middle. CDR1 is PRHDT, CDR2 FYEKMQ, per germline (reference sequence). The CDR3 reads CASSLGQGSPRDTQYF. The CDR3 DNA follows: TGTGCCAGCAGTCTGGGCCAGGGCTCGCCCCGAGATACGCAGTATTTT.

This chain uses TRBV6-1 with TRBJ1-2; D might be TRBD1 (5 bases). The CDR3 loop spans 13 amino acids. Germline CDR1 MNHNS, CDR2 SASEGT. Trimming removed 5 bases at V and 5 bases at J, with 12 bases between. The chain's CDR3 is CASSNPPGYGYTF. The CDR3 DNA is TGTGCCAGCAGTAATCCACCAGGGTATGGCTACACCTTC.

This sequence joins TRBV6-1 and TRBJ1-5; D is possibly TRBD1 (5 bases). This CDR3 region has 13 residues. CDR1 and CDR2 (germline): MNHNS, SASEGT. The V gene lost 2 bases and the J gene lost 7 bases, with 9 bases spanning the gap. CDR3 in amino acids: CASSEPRVQPQHF. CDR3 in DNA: TGTGCCAGCAGTGAACCCAGGGTCCAGCCCCAGCATTTT.

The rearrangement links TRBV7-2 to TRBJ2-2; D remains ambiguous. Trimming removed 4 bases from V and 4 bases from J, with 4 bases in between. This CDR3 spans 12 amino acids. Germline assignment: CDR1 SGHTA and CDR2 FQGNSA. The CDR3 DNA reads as TGTGCCAGCAGCTACCCCACCGGGGAGCTGTTTTTT. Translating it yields CASSYPTGELFF.